This is a list of T cell receptor beta chains from one sample in a study of shared clonotypes between healthy human individuals. Clones were read by immunoSEQ multiplex PCR, and TCRdb kept only the in-frame ones, dropping some. The data contain some 1.5 million clones, nearly 99% of them seen just once; the ten biggest clones take up approximately 0.45%. The sequenced sample was naive CD4+ T cells sorted from blood. The receptors were sampled from a man aged 30-40 years in good health. Each CDR3 is given with its conserved first and last residue. D genes are given only for firm matches. Clone sizes are given selectively: once, few, many, or a class where the clone is expanded.

clone_size | d_call | j_call | v_call | cdr3_aa | cdr3_nt
NA | TRBD1 | TRBJ1-2 | TRBV7-9 | CASGSMQGQDGGYTF | TGTGCCAGCGGAAGCATGCAGGGACAGGATGGGGGCTACACCTTC
NA | NA | TRBJ2-2 | TRBV7-9 | CASSSLAYVGELFF | TGTGCCAGCAGCTCCCTAGCTTACGTCGGGGAGCTGTTTTTT
NA | TRBD1 | TRBJ1-2 | TRBV15 | CATSRGQGNGYTF | TGTGCCACCAGCAGGGGACAGGGGAATGGCTACACCTTC
NA | NA | TRBJ1-5 | TRBV7-9 | CASKRQRGYQPQHF | TGTGCCAGCAAGCGGCAGAGGGGCTATCAGCCCCAGCATTTT
NA | TRBD1 | TRBJ2-2 | TRBV27 | CASRIAGTGRTGELFF | TGTGCCAGCAGGATCGCCGGGACAGGGCGTACCGGGGAGCTGTTTTTT
NA | NA | TRBJ2-2 | TRBV2 | CASSDRSLANTGELFF | TGTGCCAGCAGTGATCGGTCACTAGCGAACACCGGGGAGCTGTTTTTT
NA | NA | TRBJ2-2 | TRBV23-1 | CASSQGRLNPGELFF | TGCGCCAGCAGTCAAGGCAGACTAAACCCCGGGGAGCTGTTTTTT
NA | TRBD2 | TRBJ2-1 | TRBV11-2 | CASSLGGLAVYNEQFF | TGTGCCAGCAGCTTAGGCGGACTAGCGGTCTACAATGAGCAGTTCTTC
NA | NA | TRBJ1-4 | TRBV30 | CAWRVRGSGEKLFF | TGTGCCTGGAGGGTGAGAGGTTCTGGCGAAAAACTGTTTTTT
NA | NA | TRBJ1-1 | TRBV7-8 | CASSLRESTEAFF | TGTGCCAGCAGCTTGCGGGAGTCCACTGAAGCTTTCTTT
NA | TRBD2 | TRBJ2-1 | TRBV6-5 | CASQPSGRRRDEQFF | TGTGCCAGTCAACCGAGCGGGAGGCGCCGCGATGAGCAGTTCTTC
NA | NA | TRBJ2-5 | TRBV5-4 | CASSLDAVRAQETQYF | TGTGCCAGCAGCCTCGACGCCGTCAGGGCTCAAGAGACCCAGTACTTC
NA | NA | TRBJ2-7 | TRBV5-4 | CASSLAGGRRLYEQYF | TGTGCCAGCAGCTTGGCGGGGGGCAGGAGACTTTACGAGCAGTACTTC
NA | NA | TRBJ2-7 | TRBV2 | CASVKGVLPGGEQYF | TGTGCCAGCGTCAAGGGCGTACTTCCTGGGGGGGAGCAGTACTTC
NA | NA | TRBJ1-5 | TRBV10-1 | CASSEWKASGFRYQPQHF | TGCGCCAGCAGTGAGTGGAAGGCCTCGGGATTTAGGTATCAGCCCCAGCATTTT
NA | NA | TRBJ2-3 | TRBV5-8 | CASSLGGADTQYF | TGTGCCAGCAGCTTGGGAGGGGCAGATACGCAGTATTTT
NA | NA | TRBJ2-2 | TRBV7-6 | CASSLVSGTGELFF | TGTGCCAGCAGCTTAGTATCCGGGACCGGGGAGCTGTTTTTT
NA | NA | TRBJ1-2 | TRBV9 | CASSVALTYGYTF | TGTGCCAGCAGCGTAGCTCTCACTTATGGCTACACCTTC
once | NA | TRBJ1-2 | TRBV7-2 | CASSTPRQVHYGYTF | TGTGCCAGCAGCACCCCCCGACAGGTACACTATGGCTACACCTTC
NA | NA | TRBJ2-1 | TRBV18 | CASSPPSYNEQFF | TGTGCCAGCTCACCCCCATCCTACAATGAGCAGTTCTTC
NA | NA | TRBJ2-4 | TRBV28 | CASSQQGTTGLAKNIQYF | TGTGCCAGCAGCCAGCAGGGTACAACCGGTCTAGCCAAAAACATTCAGTACTTC
NA | TRBD2 | TRBJ2-1 | TRBV7-2 | CASSLDAAGRVYNEQFF | TGTGCCAGCAGCTTAGACGCAGCAGGGAGGGTGTACAATGAGCAGTTCTTC
NA | TRBD2 | TRBJ2-1 | TRBV29-1 | CSVKGISGIDKYNEQFF | TGCAGCGTCAAAGGAATTAGCGGGATCGATAAATACAATGAGCAGTTCTTC
NA | NA | TRBJ1-2 | TRBV28 | CASSLALFTGYTF | TGTGCCAGCAGTTTGGCACTCTTCACGGGGTACACCTTC
NA | TRBD2 | TRBJ2-1 | TRBV5-4 | CASTNSSGRNNEQFF | TGTGCCAGCACCAATTCTAGCGGGAGAAACAATGAGCAGTTCTTC
NA | NA | TRBJ2-1 | TRBV6-5 | CASSRRANEQFF | TGTGCCAGCAGTCGGAGGGCCAATGAGCAGTTCTTC
NA | NA | TRBJ2-2 | TRBV5-4 | CASSLEGYTGELFF | TGTGCCAGCAGCTTGGAGGGTTACACCGGGGAGCTGTTTTTT
NA | NA | TRBJ1-4 | TRBV27 | CASSLLAYSTTEKLFF | TGTGCCAGCAGTTTATTAGCCTACTCAACTACCGAAAAACTGTTTTTT
NA | NA | TRBJ2-7 | TRBV7-9 | CASSSLGQYEQYF | TGTGCCAGCAGCTCCCTTGGACAGTACGAGCAGTACTTC
NA | TRBD2 | TRBJ2-3 | TRBV18 | CASSSQRESDTQYF | TGTGCCAGCTCGTCCCAGCGGGAGTCAGATACGCAGTATTTT
few | NA | TRBJ1-5 | TRBV7-9 | CASSLESGWPQHF | TGTGCCAGCAGCTTAGAGTCGGGATGGCCCCAGCATTTT
NA | TRBD1 | TRBJ2-7 | TRBV20-1 | CSARAPGGQYF | TGCAGTGCTAGGGCACCAGGGGGACAGTACTTC
NA | TRBD1 | TRBJ2-5 | TRBV29-1 | CSVRFYRGETQYF | TGCAGCGTTAGATTTTACAGGGGCGAGACCCAGTACTTC
NA | TRBD2 | TRBJ2-1 | TRBV9 | CASSVTRLAGYNEQFF | TGTGCCAGCAGCGTAACGCGGCTAGCGGGATACAATGAGCAGTTCTTC
NA | NA | TRBJ2-3 | TRBV6-5 | CASSYLRRTDTQYF | TGTGCCAGCAGTTACCTCAGACGCACAGATACGCAGTATTTT
NA | TRBD2 | TRBJ2-2 | TRBV5-1 | CASSWPLLAGNTGELFF | TGCGCCAGCAGCTGGCCCCTACTAGCGGGAAACACCGGGGAGCTGTTTTTT
NA | NA | TRBJ2-3 | TRBV4-3 | CASSQVVTARSTDTQYF | TGCGCCAGCAGCCAAGTAGTGACAGCCCGGAGCACAGATACGCAGTATTTT
NA | NA | TRBJ2-7 | TRBV5-1 | CASSPRREIPYEQYF | TGCGCCAGCAGCCCGCGCAGGGAAATTCCCTACGAGCAGTACTTC
NA | TRBD2 | TRBJ2-5 | TRBV18 | CASSPGSGEETQYF | TGTGCCAGCTCACCAGGGAGCGGGGAGGAGACCCAGTACTTC
NA | TRBD1 | TRBJ2-2 | TRBV2 | CASSRDRAGTGELFF | TGTGCCAGCAGCCGGGACAGGGCGGGTACCGGGGAGCTGTTTTTT
NA | NA | TRBJ1-5 | TRBV19 | CASSIVRTASNQPQHF | TGTGCCAGTAGTATAGTACGGACAGCTAGCAATCAGCCCCAGCATTTT
NA | NA | TRBJ1-1 | TRBV5-1 | CASRSTGAGETEAFF | TGCGCCAGCAGGTCTACAGGCGCGGGGGAAACTGAAGCTTTCTTT
NA | NA | TRBJ2-1 | TRBV27 | CASSLRLLRVDEQFF | TGTGCCAGCAGTTTGCGCCTTCTCCGGGTCGATGAGCAGTTCTTC
NA | NA | TRBJ2-3 | TRBV19 | CASSLGVGDTQYF | TGTGCCAGTAGTTTGGGAGTCGGAGATACGCAGTATTTT
NA | NA | TRBJ1-1 | TRBV7-2 | CASSLGYNTEAFF | TGTGCCAGCAGCTTGGGGTATAATACTGAAGCTTTCTTT
once | NA | TRBJ1-4 | TRBV5-8 | CASSLAGGRRNEKLFF | TGTGCCAGCAGCTTGGCCGGTGGCAGACGTAATGAAAAACTGTTTTTT
NA | NA | TRBJ2-7 | TRBV27 | CASSFRGYEQYF | TGTGCCAGCAGTTTCAGAGGGTACGAGCAGTACTTC
NA | TRBD1 | TRBJ2-2 | TRBV2 | CASSLGTVNTGELFF | TGTGCCAGCAGCCTAGGGACAGTCAACACCGGGGAGCTGTTTTTT